These 4 T cell receptor beta chains originate from one sample sequenced in a study of identical twins. TCRdb redid the calling of the 5' RACE reads with MiXCR, one entry per CDR3 protein. This table holds 1,800,000 or so distinct CDR3 sequences, more than 30% found once. Sequenced input: cord blood. The receptors were sampled from a newborn girl in good health.

This clonotype was observed a handful of times. The chain couples TRBV15 to TRBJ2-5, with TRBD2 identical over 7 bases. V lost 2 bases and J lost 5; bases outside the gene matches: 11. This CDR3 is 16 amino acids long. The V gene's germline CDR1 is LNHNV and CDR2 YYDKDF (reference sequence). The CDR3 is CATSRLKRDERETQYF. CDR3 DNA: TGTGCCACCAGCAGATTAAAGCGGGACGAAAGGGAGACCCAGTACTTC.

The chain employs TRBV13 and TRBJ2-7, with D maybe TRBD1 (7 bases). The CDR3 is made up of 14 amino acids. Germline V gene lookup returns CDR1 PRHDT and CDR2 FYEKMQ (reference sequence). The V gene lost 2 bases and the J gene lost 3 bases, with 11 bases spanning the gap. The CDR3 DNA reads TGTGCCAGCAGCTTATCCAGGGGGGACTACGAGCAGTACTTC. This sequence encodes CASSLSRGDYEQYF.

The gene calls are TRBV12-3 or TRBV12-4 and TRBJ1-2, with 9 nucleotides matching TRBD1. With V trimmed by 6 bases and J by 5 bases, 4 bases remained unmatched. The CDR3 sequence is 13 residues long. The DNA for the CDR3 is TGTGCCAGCAGAGATGGGACAGGGTATGGCTACACCTTC. Amino acid sequence: CASRDGTGYGYTF.

This clonotype was found a few times. The V and J genes are TRBV6-5 and TRBJ1-2; 8 positions agree with TRBD1. The CDR3 contains 14 residues. After removal of 4 bases from V and 8 bases from J, the junction contained 9 bases not matched to a gene. Per the germline V gene, CDR1 is MNHEY and CDR2 is SVGAGI. The CDR3 reads CASSSPTGALGYTF. CDR3 bases: TGTGCCAGCAGTTCGCCGACAGGGGCCCTAGGCTACACCTTC.